The 18 T cell receptor beta chains in this list originate from one sample, sequenced in a study of blood T cell repertoires in COVID-19. TCRdb keeps only in-frame clones here, not all; method: immunoSEQ multiplex PCR. Here the sample spans 330,000 or so clones, approximately 86% being singletons. Sequencing was done on a sample of peripheral blood. Receptors originate from a man aged 25 to 45 with COVID-19, enrolled during active disease.

The rearrangement links TRBV6-6 to TRBJ1-2; 8 nucleotides agree with TRBD1. The CDR3 totals 15 residues. Germline CDR1 MNHNY, CDR2 SVGAGI (reference sequence). Trimming cost V 5 bases and J 6 bases; bases outside gene matches: 11. The CDR3 is CASSPSGGVVDGYTF. The CDR3 DNA reads TGTGCCAGCAGTCCCTCAGGGGGCGTTGTGGATGGCTACACCTTC.

The chain recombines TRBV4-2 with TRBJ2-3; TRBD1 matches at 7 bases. Germline trimming cut 2 bases from V and 1 base from J; bases unmatched to any gene: 6. Germline assignment: CDR1 LGHNA and CDR2 YNFKEQ. The CDR3 length is 16 residues. CDR3 protein: CASSQNIGTGTDTQYF. CDR3 nucleotide sequence: TGTGCCAGCAGCCAAAACATCGGGACAGGCACAGATACGCAGTATTTT.

J is TRBJ2-1 and V is TRBV30; 10 nucleotides line up with TRBD2. This CDR3 region has 15 residues. V shed 3 bases, J shed 2 bases, and the junction held 4 bases outside the gene matches. Germline loops: CDR1 GTSNPN, CDR2 SVGIG (reference sequence). The CDR3 region is CAWRALAGAYNEQFF. CDR3 sequence (DNA): TGTGCCTGGAGGGCCCTAGCGGGGGCCTACAATGAGCAGTTCTTC.

V usage is TRBV7-9 and J usage is TRBJ2-7, with D perhaps matching TRBD1 (6 bases). Germline V gene sequence: CDR1 SEHNR, CDR2 FQNEAQ (reference sequence). CDR3 length: 15 residues. V was cut by 7 bases and J by 5 bases, with 21 bases left in between. For the CDR3, the DNA is TGTGCCAGCACCAACCGGGACACGATGCGGGACGAGCAGTACTTC. This sequence encodes CASTNRDTMRDEQYF.

V usage is TRBV3-1 (or the pseudogene TRBV3-2) and J usage is TRBJ2-1; 9 positions agree with TRBD1. Germline V gene lookup returns CDR1 LGHDT and CDR2 YNNKEL (reference sequence). V was clipped by 5 bases and J by 4 bases; unmatched bases: 6. CDR3 size: 15 residues. The CDR3 is CASSFGTGPYNEQFF. The CDR3 bases are TGTGCCAGCAGCTTCGGGACAGGGCCATACAATGAGCAGTTCTTC.

The V gene is TRBV19, the J gene TRBJ2-7; D possibly corresponds to TRBD1 (6 bases). The germline V gene has CDR1 LNHDA and CDR2 SQIVND (reference sequence). The CDR3 has 16 amino acids. The ends were cut back, 5 bases at V and 3 bases at J, with 20 bases in the middle. The CDR3 loop is CASSEVSQGSNYEQYF. The CDR3 nucleotides read TGTGCCAGTAGTGAAGTTTCACAGGGCTCGAACTACGAGCAGTACTTC. Full variable domain (remainder filled in from reference TRBV19 and TRBJ2-7): DGGITQSPKYLFRKEGQNVTLSCEQNLNHDAMYWYRQDPGQGLRLIYYSQIVNDFQKGDIAEGYSVSREKKESFPLTVTSAQKNPTAFYLCASSEVSQGSNYEQYFGPGTRLTVT.

V is TRBV6-2 or TRBV6-3 and J is TRBJ2-7; D might be TRBD1 (6 bases). Trimming stripped 5 bases from V and 0 bases from J, with 14 bases between. This CDR3 has 15 amino acids. Germline values: CDR1 MNHEY, CDR2 SVGEGT. The CDR3 loop is CASSGSDSFSYEQYF. DNA of the CDR3: TGTGCCAGCAGTGGATCGGACAGCTTCTCCTACGAGCAGTACTTC.

The chain employs TRBV7-9 and TRBJ2-7; D is uncertain. This CDR3 contains 14 residues. Germline CDR1 reads SEHNR; CDR2 reads FQNEAQ (reference sequence). V lost 2 bases and J lost 4, with 12 bases in between. The CDR3 protein is CASSLYPGEYEQYF. CDR3 nucleotide sequence: TGTGCCAGCAGCTTATATCCCGGAGAGTACGAGCAGTACTTC.

V is TRBV19 and J is TRBJ1-1; 7 positions match TRBD1. The V gene's germline CDR1 is LNHDA and CDR2 SQIVND (reference sequence). With 3 bases clipped from V and 1 base from J, the junction kept 5 bases outside the gene matches. The CDR3 spans 15 residues. The CDR3 nucleotides are TGTGCCAGTAGTATGGCGAACAGGGGGAACACTGAAGCTTTCTTT. This encodes CASSMANRGNTEAFF. Based on the CDR3 plus reference TRBV19 and TRBJ1-1, the full variable domain is DGGITQSPKYLFRKEGQNVTLSCEQNLNHDAMYWYRQDPGQGLRLIYYSQIVNDFQKGDIAEGYSVSREKKESFPLTVTSAQKNPTAFYLCASSMANRGNTEAFFGQGTRLTVV.

The V and J genes are TRBV6-2 or TRBV6-3 and TRBJ2-3; 9 nucleotides agree with TRBD2. After removal of 2 bases from V and 2 bases from J, the junction contained 2 bases not matched to a gene. The length of the CDR3 is 15 residues. From germline, CDR1 is MNHEY and CDR2 SVGEGT. The DNA for the CDR3 is TGTGCCAGCAGTTACGGCGGGGGGGACACAGATACGCAGTATTTT. Translating it yields CASSYGGGDTDTQYF.

The CDR3 sequence: CASSGTDYSNQPQHF. CDR3 sequence (DNA): TGTGCCAGCAGTGGGACAGATTATAGCAATCAGCCCCAGCATTTT. The chain employs TRBV6-2 or TRBV6-3 and TRBJ1-5, with TRBD1 matching over 7 bases. CDR1 and CDR2 (germline): MNHEY, SVGEGT. The V and J ends lost 5 bases and 0 bases, in that order; junction bases with no gene match: 4. This CDR3 has 15 amino acids.

This clone was detected only once. The chain employs TRBV3-1 (or the pseudogene TRBV3-2) and TRBJ1-3; a possible D gene is TRBD1 (5 bases). This CDR3 has 16 amino acids. Trimming stripped 4 bases from V and 2 bases from J, with 15 bases between. The germline CDR1 and CDR2 sequences are LGHDT and YNNKEL (reference sequence). The CDR3 DNA reads as TGTGCCAGCAGCCCGTATCTCTCAGGGACTGGAAACACCATATATTTT. Translating it yields CASSPYLSGTGNTIYF.

Comment on this clone: The same CDR3 is also encoded by other DNA sequences in this sample. The V call is TRBV5-1, the J call TRBJ1-1, with 9 positions matching TRBD1. This CDR3 is 14 amino acids long. Germline-derived CDR1 and CDR2 are SGHRS and YFSETQ. V trimming: 2 bases; J trimming: 3 bases; junction bases outside the gene matches: 2. The CDR3 bases are TGCGCCAGCAGCTTACAGGGGGCGGACACTGAAGCTTTCTTT. Protein: CASSLQGADTEAFF.

The chain employs TRBV6-7 and TRBJ1-4; D is unresolved. TRBV6-7 is treated as an ORF (open reading frame) with a function not yet certain. V was cut by 8 bases and J by 8 bases, with 9 bases left in between. This CDR3 spans 11 amino acids. The CDR3 DNA is TGTGCCAGCCCGCGGGGAGAAAAACTGTTTTTT. It yields the protein CASPRGEKLFF.

V and J are TRBV6-5 and TRBJ2-7; a weak D match, TRBD2 (5 bases). Germline lookup yields CDR1 MNHEY and CDR2 SVGAGI. The CDR3 has 15 residues. V lost 6 bases and J lost 2, with 17 bases in between. This chain's CDR3 is CASRPPGEWAYEQYF. DNA of the CDR3: TGTGCCAGCAGACCTCCCGGGGAGTGGGCCTACGAGCAGTACTTC.

The J gene is TRBJ1-5, the V gene TRBV6-5; D not certain. This CDR3 spans 13 amino acids. Germline V gives CDR1 MNHEY, CDR2 SVGAGI. The ends were cut back, 7 bases at V and 1 base at J, with 8 bases in the middle. The CDR3 loop is CASNLGSNQPQHF. The CDR3 DNA reads as TGTGCCAGCAACCTCGGGAGCAATCAGCCCCAGCATTTT.

This clone occurred once. The V and J genes are TRBV9 and TRBJ2-2, with D maybe TRBD1 (6 bases). V gave up 4 bases and J gave up 0 bases, with 16 bases separating them. The length of the CDR3 is 17 residues. The germline gives CDR1 SGDLS, CDR2 YYNGEE. The DNA for the CDR3 is TGTGCCAGCAGCCCACAACAGGGAACCGCGAACACCGGGGAGCTGTTTTTT. Residues: CASSPQQGTANTGELFF. Drawing the rest from reference TRBV9 and TRBJ2-2, the complete variable domain is DSGVTQTPKHLITATGQRVTLRCSPRSGDLSVYWYQQSLDQGLQFLIQYYNGEERAKGNILERFSAQQFPDLHSELNLSSLELGDSALYFCASSPQQGTANTGELFFGEGSRLTVL.

This chain uses TRBV4-3 with TRBJ2-7, with D uncertain. V lost 1 base and J 0 bases, leaving 13 bases between the germline ends. This CDR3 region has 16 residues. Germline V CDR1 and CDR2: LGHNA, YSLEER. For the CDR3, the DNA is TGCGCCAGCAGCCAAGGTGTCGCGATACCCTCCTACGAGCAGTACTTC. This codes for CASSQGVAIPSYEQYF.